These 30 T cell receptor beta chains share one sample of origin, sequenced in a study of blood T cell repertoires in COVID-19. Sequencing used immunoSEQ multiplex PCR; TCRdb keeps in-frame clones, though not all of them. The profile shows about 150,000 clones, around 84% of them singletons. The specimen was peripheral blood. The receptors shown here come from a human donor with acute or convalescent COVID-19. The donor label of this sample is uncertain.

This clone was observed a handful of times. V usage is TRBV7-9 and J usage is TRBJ2-2, with 8 bases identical to TRBD2. The CDR3 is 14 amino acids. Trimming took 5 bases from V and 4 from J; bases not matched to a gene: 3. From germline, CDR1 is SEHNR and CDR2 FQNEAQ (reference sequence). Written as DNA, the CDR3 is TGTGCCAGCAGCCGGGAGGGCAGCACCGGGGAGCTGTTTTTT. Translated, it gives CASSREGSTGELFF.

The rearrangement uses TRBV25-1 and TRBJ1-4; 8 bases fit TRBD1. From germline, CDR1 is MGHDK and CDR2 SYGVNS. The V gene end was trimmed by 6 bases and the J gene end by 6 bases; junction bases not matched to a gene: 6. The CDR3 extends over 14 amino acids. The CDR3 reads CASSGQGGYEKLFF. The CDR3 nucleotides are TGTGCCAGCAGCGGACAGGGAGGTTATGAAAAACTGTTTTTT.

The rearrangement links TRBV9 to TRBJ1-1; maybe TRBD1 (6 bases). Trimming pared 4 bases from V and 5 bases from J, leaving 12 bases between. The CDR3 covers 13 residues. Per the germline V gene, CDR1 is SGDLS and CDR2 is YYNGEE. In DNA, the CDR3 is TGTGCCAGCAGCAGAGGGGGGGTAACTGAAGCTTTCTTT. It encodes CASSRGGVTEAFF.

The rearrangement links TRBV11-2 to TRBJ2-5; TRBD2 aligns across 9 bases. Germline V gene lookup returns CDR1 SGHAT and CDR2 FQNNGV. V dropped 5 bases and J dropped 2; count of bases not matched to a gene: 9. The CDR3 totals 16 residues. CDR3 sequence (DNA): TGTGCCAGCAGCCCTCGCGGCGGGGGGGGTCAAGAGACCCAGTACTTC. It is translated as CASSPRGGGGQETQYF.

The genes are TRBV6-5 and TRBJ2-5; D is unresolved. Germline-derived CDR1 and CDR2 are MNHEY and SVGAGI. CDR3 size: 12 residues. The V end was cut by 6 bases, the J end by 3 bases, with 8 bases between. CDR3 coding DNA: TGTGCCAGCAGGAGGCAAAAAGAGACCCAGTACTTC. Translated, it gives CASRRQKETQYF.

The J gene is TRBJ1-2, the V gene TRBV10-3; D unresolved. Trimming shortened V by 5 bases and J by 4 bases, and 8 bases separated the two germline ends. Germline V CDR1 and CDR2: ENHRY, SYGVKD. CDR3 size: 12 residues. In DNA, the CDR3 is TGTGCCATCAGTCCTGACATCTATGGCTACACCTTC. It specifies CAISPDIYGYTF.

This sequence joins TRBV6-5 and TRBJ1-5; D possibly corresponds to TRBD1 (5 bases). The V gene's germline CDR1 is MNHEY and CDR2 SVGAGI. Trimming took 0 bases from V and 6 from J, leaving 15 bases between them. The CDR3 spans 16 residues. As DNA, the CDR3 is TGTGCCAGCAGTTACTCCTACGGGACTTTAGGTCAGCCCCAGCATTTT. It is translated as CASSYSYGTLGQPQHF.

This clone was detected only a few times. The rearrangement uses TRBV5-6 and TRBJ1-1; D remains unclear. Trimming left V 2 bases short and J 1 base short, with 3 bases between. The CDR3 length is 12 residues. Germline V gives CDR1 SGHDT, CDR2 YYEEEE. CDR3 DNA: TGTGCCAGCAGCTTCGGGAACACTGAAGCTTTCTTT. Its translation: CASSFGNTEAFF. Full variable domain (remainder filled in from reference TRBV5-6 and TRBJ1-1): DAGVTQSPTHLIKTRGQQVTLRCSPKSGHDTVSWYQQALGQGPQFIFQYYEEEERQRGNFPDRFSGHQFPNYSSELNVNALLLGDSALYLCASSFGNTEAFFGQGTRLTVV.

The rearrangement links TRBV12-3 or TRBV12-4 to TRBJ2-7; tentative D call: TRBD2 (6 bases). V shed 3 bases and J shed 2 bases, with 8 bases lying between them. The CDR3 contains 13 residues. CDR3 amino acids: CASSLAGTYEQYF. The CDR3 bases are TGTGCCAGCAGTTTGGCGGGGACCTACGAGCAGTACTTC.

The gene calls are TRBV10-3 and TRBJ2-7, with TRBD1 matching over 8 bases. There are 14 residues in the CDR3. After removal of 0 bases from V and 3 bases from J, the junction contained 1 base not matched to a gene. The germline V gene has CDR1 ENHRY and CDR2 SYGVKD. CDR3 coding DNA: TGTGCCATCAGTGAGTCGGGACAGGACTACGAGCAGTACTTC. It encodes CAISESGQDYEQYF.

The rearrangement joins TRBV19 to TRBJ2-1, with TRBD2 matching 9 bases. Per germline, CDR1 LNHDA and CDR2 SQIVND (reference sequence). The CDR3 has 15 amino acids. The V gene end was trimmed by 3 bases and the J gene end by 6 bases; junction bases not matched to a gene: 6. CDR3 sequence (DNA): TGTGCCAGTAGTATTGGCAGCGGGAGGTTCAATGAGCAGTTCTTC. As protein: CASSIGSGRFNEQFF.

The chain recombines TRBV24-1 with TRBJ2-1; TRBD1 aligns across 8 bases. There are 14 residues in the CDR3. Germline V gene lookup returns CDR1 KGHDR and CDR2 SFDVKD. J lost 9 bases, V lost 4 bases, and 7 bases had no gene match. As DNA, the CDR3 is TGTGCCACCAGTGACACTGGACAGGGCCGTGAGCAGTTCTTC. Its translation is CATSDTGQGREQFF.

The rearrangement links TRBV28 to TRBJ1-4; D possibly corresponds to TRBD1 (5 bases). The CDR3 spans 14 residues. The V gene lost 6 bases and the J gene lost 6 bases, with 14 bases spanning the gap. Germline lookup yields CDR1 MDHEN and CDR2 SYDVKM. The CDR3: CASSPPGGDEKLFF. The DNA of the CDR3 is TGTGCCAGCAGCCCGCCAGGAGGGGATGAAAAACTGTTTTTT.

The rearrangement links TRBV7-2 to TRBJ2-1; TRBD1 aligns across 10 bases. The CDR3 runs to 16 residues. CDR1 SGHTA and CDR2 FQGNSA come from the germline V gene. Trimming at V came to 1 base and at J to 4 bases, leaving 4 bases not matched to a gene. The CDR3 region has the DNA TGTGCCAGCAGCTTAGGACAGGGGGCGCGTTACAATGAGCAGTTCTTC. It yields the protein CASSLGQGARYNEQFF.

This clone has a handful of counts. The J gene is TRBJ2-7, the V gene TRBV12-5, with D perhaps TRBD1 (5 bases). The germline V gene encodes CDR1 LGHNT and CDR2 FRNRAP. Trimming cost V 3 bases and J 5 bases, with 5 bases left between them. The CDR3 totals 11 residues. The DNA for the CDR3 is TGTGCTAGTGGTTTCAGGGACGAGCAGTACTTC. It specifies CASGFRDEQYF.

The rearrangement uses TRBV5-1 and TRBJ1-1, with D unresolved. The V gene lost 4 bases and the J gene lost 3 bases, with 10 bases spanning the gap. This CDR3 spans 13 amino acids. Germline values: CDR1 SGHRS, CDR2 YFSETQ. CDR3 protein: CASSQSRDTEAFF. DNA for the CDR3: TGCGCCAGCAGCCAGTCACGGGACACTGAAGCTTTCTTT.

This chain uses TRBV28 with TRBJ2-7; a weak D match, TRBD2 (6 bases). Deletions cut 4 bases from V and 3 bases from J, with 7 bases between. CDR3 length equals 12 residues. The V gene's germline CDR1 is MDHEN and CDR2 SYDVKM. CDR3 residues: CASSSGGYEQYF. As DNA, the CDR3 is TGTGCCAGCAGTTCCGGGGGCTACGAGCAGTACTTC.

The rearrangement joins TRBV11-2 to TRBJ2-1; 10 positions match TRBD2. Germline V gene sequence: CDR1 SGHAT, CDR2 FQNNGV. The V gene end was trimmed by 3 bases and the J gene end by 6 bases; junction bases not matched to a gene: 14. The CDR3 extends over 18 amino acids. This chain's CDR3 is CASSLPGPLAGALNEQFF. DNA for the CDR3: TGTGCCAGCAGCTTGCCAGGGCCCCTAGCGGGAGCTCTCAATGAGCAGTTCTTC.

This clone was detected once. This chain uses TRBV7-9 with TRBJ2-3; 9 nucleotides line up with TRBD2. CDR3 length: 14 residues. V lost 5 bases to trimming and J lost 4 bases; unmatched junction nucleotides: 4. Germline V gene data show CDR1 as SEHNR and CDR2 as FQNEAQ (reference sequence). The CDR3 loop is CASSERGAADTQYF. CDR3 in DNA: TGTGCCAGCAGCGAGCGGGGGGCGGCAGATACGCAGTATTTT.

The chain joins TRBV5-1 to TRBJ1-2; no reliable D call. CDR3 length equals 14 residues. Germline V gives CDR1 SGHRS, CDR2 YFSETQ. V lost 1 base to trimming and J lost 2 bases, with 9 bases between them. CDR3 loop: CASSLSSENYGYTF. The CDR3 region has the DNA TGCGCCAGCAGCTTGTCGAGTGAAAACTATGGCTACACCTTC.

The J gene is TRBJ2-5, the V gene TRBV6-1; TRBD1 aligns across 9 bases. V lost 3 bases to trimming and J lost 2 bases; unmatched junction nucleotides: 7. This CDR3 region has 16 residues. The germline V gene encodes CDR1 MNHNS and CDR2 SASEGT. CDR3 amino acids: CASSDPTGGTQETQYF. Written as DNA, the CDR3 is TGTGCCAGCAGTGACCCGACAGGGGGGACGCAAGAGACCCAGTACTTC.

This chain uses TRBV27 with TRBJ2-3; 7 bases are a match to TRBD2. Germline CDR1 is MNHEY and CDR2 is SMNVEV (reference sequence). The CDR3 consists of 14 residues. V lost 3 bases, J lost 3 bases, and 3 bases stayed unmatched. In DNA, the CDR3 is TGTGCCAGCAGTTTCTGGGAGGGGACAGATACGCAGTATTTT. Translated, it gives CASSFWEGTDTQYF.

The V call is TRBV12-3 or TRBV12-4, the J call TRBJ2-2; no firm D call. The ends were cut back, 3 bases at V and 9 bases at J, with 8 bases in the middle. The CDR3 totals 12 residues. Here the CDR3 DNA reads TGTGCCAGCAGTTTTTCTGTTTGGGAGCTGTTTTTT. It translates to CASSFSVWELFF.

This chain links TRBV11-3 with TRBJ2-3; maybe TRBD2 (6 bases). The V end lost 5 bases, the J end lost 7 bases, and 22 bases lay between the germline ends. The CDR3 has 16 amino acids. Germline assignment: CDR1 SGHNT and CDR2 YENEEA. DNA of the CDR3: TGTGCCAGCAGCGGGGAGGACATCAACCTCCCTCATACGCAGTATTTT. This codes for CASSGEDINLPHTQYF. The variable domain in full, completed from reference TRBV11-3 and TRBJ2-3, reads EAGVVQSPRYKIIEKKQPVAFWCNPISGHNTLYWYLQNLGQGPELLIRYENEEAVDDSQLPKDRFSAERLKGVDSTLKIQPAELGDSAVYLCASSGEDINLPHTQYFGPGTRLTVL.

This rearrangement joins TRBV11-3 to TRBJ2-5, with 9 bases fitting TRBD1. With V trimmed by 2 bases and J by 1 base, 2 bases remained unmatched. Germline V gene lookup returns CDR1 SGHNT and CDR2 YENEEA. CDR3 length: 15 residues. The CDR3 protein is CASSLRTGAQETQYF. CDR3 coding DNA: TGTGCCAGCAGCTTAAGGACAGGGGCCCAAGAGACCCAGTACTTC.

A few counts support this clone. The rearrangement joins TRBV15 to TRBJ1-4; a possible D gene is TRBD1 (5 bases). Trimming stripped 3 bases from V and 6 bases from J, with 17 bases between. Germline CDR1 reads LNHNV; CDR2 reads YYDKDF (reference sequence). The CDR3 has 16 residues. The CDR3, as DNA: TGTGCCACCAGCAGGGGGCCTCGCCAAGGGGATGAAAAACTGTTTTTT. Amino acid sequence: CATSRGPRQGDEKLFF.

J is TRBJ1-1 and V is TRBV13, with D unclear. Trimming left V 5 bases short and J 1 base short, with 8 bases between. This CDR3 is built from 13 residues. Germline values: CDR1 PRHDT, CDR2 FYEKMQ (reference sequence). The CDR3 is CASSLSGNTEAFF. For the CDR3, the DNA is TGTGCCAGCAGCCTTAGCGGGAACACTGAAGCTTTCTTT.

The V and J genes are TRBV11-3 and TRBJ2-1, with 8 bases aligning to TRBD2. Trimming cost V 5 bases and J 3 bases; bases outside gene matches: 12. The length of the CDR3 is 17 residues. CDR1 is SGHNT, CDR2 YENEEA, per germline. CDR3 amino acids: CASSVQRGGLNYNEQFF. As DNA, the CDR3 is TGTGCCAGCAGCGTACAACGGGGGGGCCTCAACTACAATGAGCAGTTCTTC.

Only a few counts were recorded for this clone. The V gene is TRBV11-3, the J gene TRBJ2-1; perhaps TRBD1 as D (6 bases). The V end lost 4 bases, the J end lost 4 bases, and 17 bases lay between the germline ends. CDR1 is SGHNT and CDR2 is YENEEA in the germline V gene. This CDR3 spans 16 amino acids. CDR3 amino acids: CASSSGAGAPYNEQFF. CDR3 nucleotide sequence: TGTGCCAGCAGCTCCGGAGCAGGGGCCCCGTACAATGAGCAGTTCTTC.

This chain connects TRBV24-1 to TRBJ2-1; 8 bases are shared with TRBD2. The CDR3 sequence is 15 residues long. V lost 4 bases, J lost 5 bases, and 6 bases stayed unmatched. The germline CDR1 and CDR2 sequences are KGHDR and SFDVKD. The CDR3 loop is CATSDREGRHNEQFF. In DNA, the CDR3 is TGTGCCACCAGTGACCGGGAGGGCCGTCACAATGAGCAGTTCTTC.